Listed below are T cell receptor beta chains from one sample, sequenced in a study of cytomegalovirus exposure and HLA in healthy donors. Data came from immunoSEQ multiplex PCR; TCRdb stores just in-frame clones and leaves some out. The sample has some 83,000 clones, around 94% seen once. Source material: PBMCs. The source of these receptors is a woman under 30 in good health and CMV-seronegative. The conserved cysteine and the conserved F or W are not part of the CDR3 here. The D gene is left open where the match is weak.

d_gene,v_gene,len,j_gene,CDR3aa
.,TRBV2,11,TRBJ1-2,ASSAKNHYGYT
TRBD1,TRBV7-9,13,TRBJ2-7,ASSPWRDRDYEQY
TRBD1,TRBV25-1,11,TRBJ1-1,ASRQGDVTEAF
TRBD1,TRBV4-1,13,TRBJ2-1,ASSPGQGAGYEQF
TRBD1,TRBV5-1,12,TRBJ2-1,ASSPGQGINEQF
.,TRBV30,14,TRBJ2-5,AWSVLLGQFQETQY
TRBD2,TRBV7-9,12,TRBJ2-7,ASSFLAGGYEQY
TRBD2,TRBV14,14,TRBJ2-1,ASSPGTSGLYNEQF
.,TRBV28,15,TRBJ2-6,ASSPGGSHSGANVLT
.,TRBV7-8,11,TRBJ2-7,ASSLAPTYEQY
TRBD1,TRBV7-9,12,TRBJ1-2,ASSFPGQGPGYT
TRBD2,TRBV27,15,TRBJ2-5,ASRRSGLAAPQETQY
TRBD1,TRBV19,11,TRBJ2-1,ASSTGVGNEQF
TRBD1,TRBV11-2,13,TRBJ2-7,ASSDRDRGYYEQY
.,TRBV13,15,TRBJ2-4,ASSLGIVGREENIQY
TRBD2,TRBV4-1,15,TRBJ2-1,ASSHPKLAGRNNEQF
TRBD1,TRBV6-6,12,TRBJ2-3,ASNTDRASTGMD
TRBD1,TRBV5-5,13,TRBJ2-7,ASSSSGQGSSEQY
.,TRBV7-6,13,TRBJ2-3,ASSFHPSETDTQY
.,TRBV7-2,9,TRBJ2-7,ASSSQYEQY